This TCR beta chain came from a study of shared clonotypes between healthy human individuals. Study-wide findings and caveats: The sole specimen, blood, was sampled, and tissue repertoires likely differ. On the whole, naive subsets had larger estimated richness than memory subsets had.

Replicate PCRs for sorted subsets used 200 ng DNA; this equaled 25,000 to 35,000 T cell genomes. This table comes from immunoSEQ multiplex PCR, and its TCRdb copy is limited to in-frame clones, with some not included. The table lists about 1,800,000 clones, approximately 94% of them singletons. CDR3 length equals 16 residues. CDR1 and CDR2 (germline): PRHDT, FYEKMQ (reference sequence). Trimming took 4 bases from V and 2 from J, leaving 18 bases between them. Notes on this clone: What it binds is unknown.

The naive CD8 fraction comprised CD45RO-negative cells positively selected for CCR7 and excluded terminally differentiated effector memory CD45RA+ cells. Donors comprised healthy HIV-negative adults lacking recent acute infections or vaccinations. The sample was naive CD8+ T cells sorted from blood. The rearrangement uses TRBV13 and TRBJ2-7; D might be TRBD1 (6 bases). The receptor comes from a man between 18 and 35 years old in good health. The chain's CDR3 is CASSSSYQGMPYEQYF. Written as DNA, the CDR3 is TGTGCCAGCAGCTCATCCTACCAGGGGATGCCCTACGAGCAGTACTTC.